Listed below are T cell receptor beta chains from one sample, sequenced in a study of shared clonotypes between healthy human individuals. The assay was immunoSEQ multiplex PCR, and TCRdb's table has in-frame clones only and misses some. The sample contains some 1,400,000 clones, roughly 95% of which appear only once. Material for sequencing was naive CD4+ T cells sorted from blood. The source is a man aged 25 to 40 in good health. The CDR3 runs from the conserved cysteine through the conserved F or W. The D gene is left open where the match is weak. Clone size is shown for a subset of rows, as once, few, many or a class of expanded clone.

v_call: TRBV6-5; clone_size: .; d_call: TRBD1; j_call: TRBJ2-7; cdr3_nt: TGTGCCAGCAGCCAGGGACAGTCCTACGAGCAGTACTTC; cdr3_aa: CASSQGQSYEQYF
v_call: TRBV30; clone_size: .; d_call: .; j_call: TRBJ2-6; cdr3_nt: TGTGCCTGGAGTCGGGGTCTCAGGGCCGGGGCCAACGTCCTGACTTTC; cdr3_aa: CAWSRGLRAGANVLTF
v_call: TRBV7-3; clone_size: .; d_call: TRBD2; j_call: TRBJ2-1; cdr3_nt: TGTGCCAGCAGCTTAATGGCGGGGACTAGGGATGAGCAGTTCTTC; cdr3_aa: CASSLMAGTRDEQFF
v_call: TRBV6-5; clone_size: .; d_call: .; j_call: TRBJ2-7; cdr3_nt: TGTGCCAGCAGTTACTCCTACCCGCGGACCCCCGAGCAGTACTTC; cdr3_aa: CASSYSYPRTPEQYF
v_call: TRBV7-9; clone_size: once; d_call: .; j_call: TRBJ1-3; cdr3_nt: TGTGCCAGCAGCTTCCCTTGGCTTCAGGACAACACCATATATTTT; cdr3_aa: CASSFPWLQDNTIYF
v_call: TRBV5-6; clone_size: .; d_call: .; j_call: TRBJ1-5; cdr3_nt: TGTGCCAGCAGCGGGGGTTTGGGGCAGCCCCAGCATTTT; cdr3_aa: CASSGGLGQPQHF
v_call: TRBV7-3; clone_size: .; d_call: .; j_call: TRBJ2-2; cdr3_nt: TGTGCCAGCAGCTTATCGGTCACCGGGGAGCTGTTTTTT; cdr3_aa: CASSLSVTGELFF
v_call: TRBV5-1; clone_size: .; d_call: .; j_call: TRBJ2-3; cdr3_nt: TGCGCCAGCAGCCCCGGGGGGCAGGCCGTTGATACGCAGTATTTT; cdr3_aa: CASSPGGQAVDTQYF
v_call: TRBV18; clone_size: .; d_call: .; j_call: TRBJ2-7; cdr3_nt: TGTGCCAGCGCCAGGGGCGGGAGCGGCTCCTACGAGCAGTACTTC; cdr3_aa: CASARGGSGSYEQYF
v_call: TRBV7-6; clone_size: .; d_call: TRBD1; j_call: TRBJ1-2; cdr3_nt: TGTGCCAGCAGCCCCGTTCCGGGACAGGGGAACTATGGCTACACCTTC; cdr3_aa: CASSPVPGQGNYGYTF
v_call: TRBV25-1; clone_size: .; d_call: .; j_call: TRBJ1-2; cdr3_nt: TGTGCCAGCGGCCGGGGGTCGAGCGGCTACACCTTC; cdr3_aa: CASGRGSSGYTF
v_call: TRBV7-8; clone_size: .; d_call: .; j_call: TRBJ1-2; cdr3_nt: TGTGCCAGCAGCTTAGAGGGCAGTGTCGGCTACACCTTC; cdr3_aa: CASSLEGSVGYTF
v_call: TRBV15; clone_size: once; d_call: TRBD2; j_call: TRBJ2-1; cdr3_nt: TGTGCCACCAGCATGTTAGCGGGGAGCCATGAGCAGTTCTTC; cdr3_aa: CATSMLAGSHEQFF
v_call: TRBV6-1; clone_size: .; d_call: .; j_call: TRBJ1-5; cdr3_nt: TGTGCCAGCAGGGCAGGGAGCGGTCGCAATCAGCCCCAGCATTTT; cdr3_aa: CASRAGSGRNQPQHF